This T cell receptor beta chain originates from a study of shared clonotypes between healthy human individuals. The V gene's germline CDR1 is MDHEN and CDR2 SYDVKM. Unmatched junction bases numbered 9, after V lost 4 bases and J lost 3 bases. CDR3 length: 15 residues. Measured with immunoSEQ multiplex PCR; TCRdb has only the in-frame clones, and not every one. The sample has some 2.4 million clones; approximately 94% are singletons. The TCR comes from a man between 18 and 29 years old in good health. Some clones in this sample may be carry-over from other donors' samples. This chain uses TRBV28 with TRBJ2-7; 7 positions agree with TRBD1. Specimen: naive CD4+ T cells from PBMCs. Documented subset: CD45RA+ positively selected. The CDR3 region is CASSSQGVRVYEQYF. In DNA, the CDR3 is TGTGCCAGCAGTTCGCAGGGGGTAAGGGTCTACGAGCAGTACTTC.